The next 5 T cell receptor beta chains were all read from a single sample in a study of blood T cell repertoires in COVID-19. Sequenced by immunoSEQ multiplex PCR; TCRdb stores in-frame clones only, minus some. The table has about 54,000 clones, just over 90% seen once. Sequencing was carried out using peripheral blood. Receptor source: a woman aged 40 to 50 with active COVID-19.

The chain couples TRBV6-5 to TRBJ2-7, with 8 bases identical to TRBD1. The V gene's germline CDR1 is MNHEY and CDR2 SVGAGI. The CDR3 consists of 14 residues. V dropped 6 bases and J dropped 4; count of bases not matched to a gene: 8. The CDR3 sequence: CASRRGQGVYEQYF. DNA of the CDR3: TGTGCCAGCAGACGAGGACAGGGAGTATACGAGCAGTACTTC.

This clone was seen a handful of times. The rearrangement uses TRBV6-5 and TRBJ2-1; a possible D gene is TRBD1 (5 bases). V was shortened by 4 bases and J by 2 bases, with 12 bases between the two germline ends. CDR3 length: 15 residues. From germline, CDR1 is MNHEY and CDR2 SVGAGI. CDR3 sequence: CASSSQGKAYNEQFF. The CDR3 bases are TGTGCCAGCAGTTCCCAGGGCAAGGCCTACAATGAGCAGTTCTTC.

This clone turned up a few times. The rearrangement joins TRBV5-4 to TRBJ1-4; 8 bases map to TRBD1. CDR1 and CDR2 (germline): SGHNT, YYREEE (reference sequence). V lost 0 bases, J lost 5 bases, and 3 bases stayed unmatched. The CDR3 runs 15 residues. This chain's CDR3 is CASSLEQGGNEKLFF. CDR3 DNA: TGTGCCAGCAGCTTGGAACAGGGGGGGAATGAAAAACTGTTTTTT.

The genes are TRBV2 and TRBJ2-7, with TRBD1 matching over 7 bases. The germline V gene has CDR1 SNHLY and CDR2 FYNNEI. V shed 4 bases, J shed 3 bases, and the junction held 9 bases outside the gene matches. The CDR3 length is 15 residues. The CDR3, as DNA: TGTGCCAGCAGTGTCTCCGGGACAGTTAACTACGAGCAGTACTTC. Amino acid sequence: CASSVSGTVNYEQYF.

Concerning this clone itself: One junction end does not reproduce the germline sequence, and a read error may be involved. The V gene is TRBV2, the J gene TRBJ2-4, with 7 nucleotides matching TRBD1. The germline CDR1 and CDR2 sequences are SNHLY and FYNNEI. The CDR3 runs to 14 residues. CDR3 coding DNA: TGTGCCAGCAGTGCCCCGGGACAGCGACTCATAACCGCCTTC. Translation: CASSAPGQRLITAF. The full variable domain, its missing parts supplied by reference TRBV2 and TRBJ2-4, is EPEVTQTPSHQVTQMGQEVILRCVPISNHLYFYWYRQILGQKVEFLVSFYNNEISEKSEIFDDQFSVERPDGSNFTLKIRSTKLEDSAMYFCASSAPGQRLITAFGAGTRLSVL.